This T cell receptor beta chain was identified during a study of CD8 T cells in ankylosing spondylitis. Study-level results: Reportedly, disease-linked clones are significantly enriched in ankylosing spondylitis patients' matched synovial fluid.

Researchers built TCR beta libraries using quantitative 5'-RACE with molecular barcodes. A single record per CDR3 protein comes from TCRdb applying MiXCR to the 5' RACE reads. The sample has about 33,000 distinct CDR3 sequences; around an eighth are singletons. Trimming removed 0 bases from V and 1 base from J; junction bases left unmatched: 4. Germline V gene lookup returns CDR1 MRHNA and CDR2 SNTAGT. CDR3 length: 16 residues. This clonotype appeared many times. Its matching antigen is unknown. The sequenced sample was synovial fluid, either unsorted or a sorted T cell fraction (not recorded which). This sequence originates from a male donor with ankylosing spondylitis. The chain joins TRBV6-4 to TRBJ2-3; 7 bases map to TRBD1. The CDR3 loop reads CASSDSRQGGTDTQYF. CDR3 DNA sequence: TGTGCCAGCAGTGACTCTAGACAGGGAGGCACAGATACGCAGTATTTT.